Listed below are T cell receptor beta chains from one sample, sequenced in a study of read filtering for tumor transcriptome and immune sequencing. TCRdb recomputed calls from the reads with MiXCR, one row per CDR3 protein. This sample yields 30,000 to 35,000 distinct CDR3 sequences, of which approximately 17% are seen a single time; approximately 16% belongs to the top ten. Specimen: a population of CD138-negative cells sorted from bone marrow. These receptors originate from a donor at least 40 years old with multiple myeloma. The CDR3 runs from the conserved cysteine through the conserved F or W. The D gene is left open where the match is weak. Only part of the rows carry a size: once, few, many, or a class if the clone is expanded.

j_gene: TRBJ2-5; v_gene: TRBV5-4; abundance: NA; d_gene: NA; CDR3aa: CASSAYGTHQETQYF; CDR3nt: TGTGCCAGCAGCGCCTACGGGACACATCAAGAGACCCAGTACTTC
j_gene: TRBJ2-7; v_gene: TRBV6-5; abundance: many; d_gene: NA; CDR3aa: CASSAAEDRAYEQYF; CDR3nt: TGTGCCAGCAGTGCTGCCGAGGATAGGGCCTACGAGCAGTACTTC
j_gene: TRBJ1-5; v_gene: TRBV7-3; abundance: NA; d_gene: NA; CDR3aa: CASSLMGGLNQPQHF; CDR3nt: TGTGCCAGCAGCTTAATGGGGGGCCTCAATCAGCCCCAGCATTTT
j_gene: TRBJ2-3; v_gene: TRBV12-3/TRBV12-4; abundance: many; d_gene: NA; CDR3aa: CASSFGVHSTDTQYF; CDR3nt: TGTGCCAGCAGTTTTGGGGTGCACAGCACAGATACGCAGTATTTT
j_gene: TRBJ2-2; v_gene: TRBV18; abundance: NA; d_gene: NA; CDR3aa: CASSPQANTGELFF; CDR3nt: TGTGCCAGCTCACCACAGGCTAACACCGGGGAGCTGTTTTTT
j_gene: TRBJ2-5; v_gene: TRBV24-1; abundance: many; d_gene: NA; CDR3aa: CATSDLSGNQETQYF; CDR3nt: TGTGCCACCAGTGATTTATCGGGCAACCAAGAGACCCAGTACTTC
j_gene: TRBJ1-2; v_gene: TRBV29-1; abundance: many; d_gene: TRBD1; CDR3aa: CSVGTGAGGYTF; CDR3nt: TGCAGCGTTGGAACAGGGGCGGGAGGCTACACCTTC
j_gene: TRBJ2-7; v_gene: TRBV7-9; abundance: many; d_gene: TRBD2; CDR3aa: CASSFTSGRFWEQYF; CDR3nt: TGTGCCAGCAGCTTTACTAGCGGGAGGTTTTGGGAGCAGTACTTC
j_gene: TRBJ1-5; v_gene: TRBV20-1; abundance: NA; d_gene: NA; CDR3aa: CSAGVNQPQHF; CDR3nt: TGCAGTGCGGGAGTCAATCAGCCCCAGCATTTT
j_gene: TRBJ2-1; v_gene: TRBV9; abundance: NA; d_gene: TRBD2; CDR3aa: CASSSRVVAGGYNEQFF; CDR3nt: TGTGCCAGCAGCTCCAGGGTAGTGGCGGGAGGATACAATGAGCAGTTCTTC
j_gene: TRBJ1-3; v_gene: TRBV28; abundance: many; d_gene: NA; CDR3aa: CASSLGGQSSGNTIYF; CDR3nt: TGTGCCAGCAGTTTGGGTGGACAGTCATCTGGAAACACCATATATTTT
j_gene: TRBJ2-1; v_gene: TRBV4-1; abundance: many; d_gene: TRBD2; CDR3aa: CASSPRTAGFNEQFF; CDR3nt: TGCGCCAGCAGCCCCCGTACAGCGGGGTTTAATGAGCAGTTCTTC
j_gene: TRBJ1-6; v_gene: TRBV6-1; abundance: medium-sized; d_gene: TRBD1; CDR3aa: CASTDRNNSPLHF; CDR3nt: TGTGCCAGCACGGACAGGAATAATTCACCCCTCCACTTT
j_gene: TRBJ2-5; v_gene: TRBV5-1; abundance: once; d_gene: TRBD1; CDR3aa: CASGIGTAQEAQYF; CDR3nt: TGCGCCAGCGGGATCGGGACAGCACAAGAGGCCCAGTACTTC
j_gene: TRBJ2-5; v_gene: TRBV29-1; abundance: few; d_gene: NA; CDR3aa: CSVQRTQETQYF; CDR3nt: TGCAGCGTACAAAGAACTCAAGAGACCCAGTACTTC
j_gene: TRBJ2-1; v_gene: TRBV18; abundance: many; d_gene: NA; CDR3aa: CASSPVLQISYNEQFF; CDR3nt: TGTGCCAGCTCACCAGTCCTACAGATCTCCTACAATGAGCAGTTCTTC
j_gene: TRBJ1-1; v_gene: TRBV7-3; abundance: many; d_gene: NA; CDR3aa: CASSWGKGNTEAFF; CDR3nt: TGTGCCAGCAGCTGGGGTAAGGGTAACACTGAAGCTTTCTTT
j_gene: TRBJ2-3; v_gene: TRBV14; abundance: many; d_gene: NA; CDR3aa: CASSQEGADTQYF; CDR3nt: TGTGCCAGCAGCCAAGAAGGGGCAGATACGCAGTATTTT
j_gene: TRBJ2-1; v_gene: TRBV5-6; abundance: NA; d_gene: TRBD2; CDR3aa: CASISGGSYNEQFF; CDR3nt: TGTGCCAGCATTTCGGGGGGTTCCTACAATGAGCAGTTCTTC
j_gene: TRBJ2-7; v_gene: TRBV19; abundance: many; d_gene: NA; CDR3aa: CASSIVTGNEQYF; CDR3nt: TGTGCCAGTAGTATAGTTACCGGGAACGAGCAGTACTTC